The rows below give T cell receptor beta chains drawn from one sample of a study of cytomegalovirus exposure and HLA in healthy donors. The repertoire was sequenced with immunoSEQ multiplex PCR; TCRdb's copy has only in-frame clones and lacks some. The sample has fewer than 300,000 clones, around 87% seen once; the top ten hold roughly 1%. Sequencing was done on a sample of PBMCs. Source of these receptors: a young woman in good health and CMV-seronegative. Each CDR3 is given with its conserved first and last residue. Each record gives: J gene, V gene, D gene, clone size, CDR3 DNA, CDR3 protein. D genes are given only for firm matches. Clone size is shown for a subset of rows, as once, few, many or a class of expanded clone.

>TRBJ2-7|TRBV4-1|-|-
TGCGCCAGCAGCCACCCAGCCGCGGAACTAACAGGGTACGAGCAGTACTTC
CASSHPAAELTGYEQYF
>TRBJ2-1|TRBV28|TRBD1|once
TGTGCCAGCAGCCCGGGGACAGGGGGTCATCACAATGAGCAGTTCTTC
CASSPGTGGHHNEQFF
>TRBJ2-7|TRBV6-5|TRBD1|-
TGTGCCAGCAGTTACCGACCGACAGGGTCGTACGAGCAGTACTTC
CASSYRPTGSYEQYF
>TRBJ2-5|TRBV5-1|-|-
TGCGCCAGCAGCTTGGGCGGGTCCCAAGAGACCCAGTACTTC
CASSLGGSQETQYF
>TRBJ1-2|TRBV28|-|few
TGTGCCAGCAAGTTGTCCAGGGTCGACGGCTACACCTTC
CASKLSRVDGYTF
>TRBJ2-3|TRBV10-3|-|-
TGTGCCACCAAACCCGGGACACCGACCCAAGATACGCAGTATTTT
CATKPGTPTQDTQYF
>TRBJ2-3|TRBV9|TRBD1|-
TGTGCCAGCAGCGTAGTGGGCAGGGGGCGGACAGATACGCAGTATTTT
CASSVVGRGRTDTQYF
>TRBJ1-1|TRBV7-9|-|-
TGTGCCAGCCCGGGAGGGGAGAACACTGAAGCTTTCTTT
CASPGGENTEAFF
>TRBJ1-2|TRBV28|-|few
TGTGCCAGCAGTTTATTATCCCGCTATGGCTACACCTTC
CASSLLSRYGYTF
>TRBJ2-7|TRBV5-1|TRBD1|-
TGCGCCAGCAGCTTTGGCAGGGGGTATTTGAAGCAGTACTTC
CASSFGRGYLKQYF
>TRBJ1-5|TRBV6-6|TRBD1|-
TGTGCCAGCAGTCAGGACAGGGGCCCTTACGATCAGCCCCAGCATTTT
CASSQDRGPYDQPQHF
>TRBJ2-7|TRBV5-6|-|-
TGTGCCAGCAGCTCCTGGGGCGTCAGGGCCTCCTACGAGCAGTACTTC
CASSSWGVRASYEQYF
>TRBJ2-2|TRBV5-4|TRBD1|-
TGTGCCAGCAGCTACACAGGGACAGCGAACACCGGGGAGCTGTTTTTT
CASSYTGTANTGELFF
>TRBJ1-5|TRBV18|-|-
TGTGCCAGCTCACGTCAGGGAGGCCAGCCCCAGCATTTT
CASSRQGGQPQHF
>TRBJ2-7|TRBV27|TRBD2|-
TGTGCCAGCAGTTTAAGCGGGAGTCGATCCTACGAGCAGTACTTC
CASSLSGSRSYEQYF
>TRBJ2-2|TRBV2|TRBD2|-
TGTGCCAGCAGTGAGTTCGTCGAAATAGCGGGAGGGCGTATAACCGGGGAGCTGTTTTTT
CASSEFVEIAGGRITGELFF
>TRBJ2-4|TRBV2|-|-
TGTGCCAGCAGTGAAGCAGGAGGCCTCGCCAAAAACATTCAGTACTTC
CASSEAGGLAKNIQYF